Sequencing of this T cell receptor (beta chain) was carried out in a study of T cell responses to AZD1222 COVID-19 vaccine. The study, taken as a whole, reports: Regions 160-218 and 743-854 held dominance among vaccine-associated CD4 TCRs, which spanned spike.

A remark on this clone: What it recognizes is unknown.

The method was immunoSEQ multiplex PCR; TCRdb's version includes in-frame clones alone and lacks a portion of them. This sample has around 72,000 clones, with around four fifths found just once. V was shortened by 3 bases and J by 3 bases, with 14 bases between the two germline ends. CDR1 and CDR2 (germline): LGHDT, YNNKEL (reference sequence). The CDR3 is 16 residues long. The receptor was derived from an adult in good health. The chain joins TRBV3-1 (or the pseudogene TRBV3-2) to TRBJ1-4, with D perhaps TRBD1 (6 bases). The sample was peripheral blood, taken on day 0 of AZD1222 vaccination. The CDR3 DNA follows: TGTGCCAGCAGCCACGGGGGCGGTAGGGCTAATGAAAAACTGTTTTTT. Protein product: CASSHGGGRANEKLFF.